This is a list of T cell receptor beta chains from one sample in a study of identifying expanded T cells in peripheral blood. Sequenced by immunoSEQ multiplex PCR; TCRdb stores in-frame clones only, minus some. The sample has approximately 120,000 clones, 88% seen once. The sample consisted of blood. The source of these receptors is a person between 18 and 75 years old in good health. The CDR3 runs from the conserved cysteine through the conserved F or W. The D gene is left open where the match is weak. Not all rows give a size; the values are once, few, many and, for expanded clones, a class.

j_call: TRBJ2-3; d_call: TRBD1; clone_size: NA; v_call: TRBV29-1; cdr3_nt: TGCAGCGTTCGCGCAGGGGGCACCACAGATACGCAGTATTTT; cdr3_aa: CSVRAGGTTDTQYF
j_call: TRBJ1-6; d_call: TRBD1; clone_size: NA; v_call: TRBV7-2; cdr3_nt: TGTGCCAGCAGCCGACAGGGGATGTCGCCCCTCCACTTT; cdr3_aa: CASSRQGMSPLHF
j_call: TRBJ1-4; d_call: TRBD1; clone_size: NA; v_call: TRBV7-2; cdr3_nt: TGTGCCAGCAGCCTTCGGACAGGGGGCTCTGAAAAACTGTTTTTT; cdr3_aa: CASSLRTGGSEKLFF
j_call: TRBJ2-3; d_call: TRBD2; clone_size: NA; v_call: TRBV19; cdr3_nt: TGTGCCAGTAGTACTAGCGGCACTAGCACAGATACGCAGTATTTT; cdr3_aa: CASSTSGTSTDTQYF
j_call: TRBJ2-5; d_call: NA; clone_size: NA; v_call: TRBV19; cdr3_nt: TGTGCCAGTAATTCGGGGGACCAAGAGACCCAGTACTTC; cdr3_aa: CASNSGDQETQYF
j_call: TRBJ1-1; d_call: TRBD1; clone_size: NA; v_call: TRBV18; cdr3_nt: TGTGCCAGCTCACCACTGGATCGTGCAGGGGGCACTGAAGCTTTCTTT; cdr3_aa: CASSPLDRAGGTEAFF
j_call: TRBJ1-4; d_call: NA; clone_size: NA; v_call: TRBV19; cdr3_nt: TGTGCCAGTAGTATAGAAGCGGGCAGCGAAAAACTGTTTTTT; cdr3_aa: CASSIEAGSEKLFF
j_call: TRBJ2-5; d_call: NA; clone_size: NA; v_call: TRBV9; cdr3_nt: TGTGCCAGCAAGGGTCAGGTACAAGAGACCCAGTACTTC; cdr3_aa: CASKGQVQETQYF
j_call: TRBJ1-1; d_call: NA; clone_size: NA; v_call: TRBV6-1; cdr3_nt: TGTGCCAGCAGTGAAGGACTGGGAAACACTGAAGCTTTCTTT; cdr3_aa: CASSEGLGNTEAFF
j_call: TRBJ2-2; d_call: TRBD1; clone_size: NA; v_call: TRBV6-4; cdr3_nt: TGTGCCAGCAGGGACAGGACCGGGGAGCTGTTTTTT; cdr3_aa: CASRDRTGELFF
j_call: TRBJ2-2; d_call: NA; clone_size: NA; v_call: TRBV19; cdr3_nt: TGTGCCAGTAGAGGGGAAATTGACACCGGGGAGCTGTTTTTT; cdr3_aa: CASRGEIDTGELFF
j_call: TRBJ2-3; d_call: TRBD2; clone_size: once; v_call: TRBV18; cdr3_nt: TGTGCCAGCTCACCACCTCTAGCGGGGTCCGGGGATACGCAGTATTTT; cdr3_aa: CASSPPLAGSGDTQYF
j_call: TRBJ1-2; d_call: TRBD1; clone_size: NA; v_call: TRBV6-1; cdr3_nt: TGTGCCAGCAGCGCTGTCCGGACAGGATATGGCTACACCTTC; cdr3_aa: CASSAVRTGYGYTF
j_call: TRBJ2-7; d_call: NA; clone_size: once; v_call: TRBV2; cdr3_nt: TGTGCCAGCAGCCCTATGGGGGCAGGTCTAGCCGGCGAGCAGTACTTC; cdr3_aa: CASSPMGAGLAGEQYF
j_call: TRBJ1-5; d_call: NA; clone_size: NA; v_call: TRBV21-1; cdr3_nt: TGTGCCAGCAGCAAATTGGGAACCTGCAATCAGCCCCAGCATTTT; cdr3_aa: CASSKLGTCNQPQHF
j_call: TRBJ1-1; d_call: NA; clone_size: NA; v_call: TRBV11-2; cdr3_nt: TGTGCCAGCAGCGCCCCAGAGTATGAAGCTTTCTTT; cdr3_aa: CASSAPEYEAFF
j_call: TRBJ1-4; d_call: NA; clone_size: NA; v_call: TRBV2; cdr3_nt: TGTGCCAGCAGAGAACAGGGCGTGAGGGAAAAACTGTTTTTT; cdr3_aa: CASREQGVREKLFF
j_call: TRBJ2-5; d_call: NA; clone_size: NA; v_call: TRBV2; cdr3_nt: TGTGCCAGTCTGGCCTTTACAGGTCCCCAAGAGACCCAGTACTTC; cdr3_aa: CASLAFTGPQETQYF
j_call: TRBJ2-1; d_call: TRBD2; clone_size: NA; v_call: TRBV30; cdr3_nt: TGTGCCTACCTAGCGGGGGGGCTCTCCTACAATGAGCAGTTCTTC; cdr3_aa: CAYLAGGLSYNEQFF
j_call: TRBJ1-3; d_call: NA; clone_size: NA; v_call: TRBV2; cdr3_nt: TGTGCCAGCAGAGAAGCCGCGGGGCCGGGAAACACCATATATTTT; cdr3_aa: CASREAAGPGNTIYF
j_call: TRBJ1-3; d_call: NA; clone_size: NA; v_call: TRBV4-2; cdr3_nt: TGTGCCAGCAGCCAGACAGAATCGTTCGGGGGAAACACCATATATTTT; cdr3_aa: CASSQTESFGGNTIYF
j_call: TRBJ1-5; d_call: NA; clone_size: NA; v_call: TRBV23-1; cdr3_nt: TGCGCCAGCAGTCAAATGGGAGAGTTGAAGGGTATACTTAATCAGCCCCAGCATTTT; cdr3_aa: CASSQMGELKGILNQPQHF
j_call: TRBJ2-5; d_call: TRBD1; clone_size: NA; v_call: TRBV11-2; cdr3_nt: TGTGCCAGCAGCCACGGACAGGGGGCGCCCGAGACCCAGTACTTC; cdr3_aa: CASSHGQGAPETQYF